A single sample is the source of the 15 T cell receptor beta chains below, sequenced in a study of metastatic and nonmetastatic thyroid tumors. TCRdb re-analyzed the PCR reads using MiXCR. The sample records fewer than 25,000 clones, less than 30% being singletons. Thyroid surgery was preceded by no treatment in any patient. Material: blood. These receptors all come from a male donor with papillary thyroid cancer or a benign thyroid nodule (not recorded which). Some clones in this sample may be carry-over from other donors' samples.

The gene calls are TRBV9 and TRBJ2-2; no clear D. CDR1 SGDLS and CDR2 YYNGEE come from the germline V gene. The V end was cut by 0 bases, the J end by 0 bases, with 12 bases between. This CDR3 spans 17 amino acids. CDR3 in amino acids: CASSVEGYGPNTGELFF. DNA for the CDR3: TGTGCCAGCAGCGTAGAGGGTTACGGCCCGAACACCGGGGAGCTGTTTTTT.

The chain couples TRBV7-9 to TRBJ2-7; D uncertain. CDR1 is SEHNR, CDR2 FQNEAQ, per germline (reference sequence). The CDR3 runs to 11 residues. Trimming removed 4 bases at V and 6 bases at J, with 7 bases between. The CDR3: CASSYLGEQYF. As DNA, the CDR3 is TGTGCCAGCAGCTACCTGGGCGAGCAGTACTTC.

Of note for this clone: A much larger clone lies one base from this, so it may be a read error. This chain uses TRBV3-1 with TRBJ2-2; 11 bases are a match to TRBD2. Looked up from germline, CDR1 is LGHDT and CDR2 is YNNKEL (reference sequence). The CDR3 sequence is 17 residues long. Here the CDR3 DNA reads TGTGCCAGCAGCCCGTTCTTAGCGGGAGGGTTCACCAGGGAGCAGTTTTTT. Translation: CASSPFLAGGFTREQFF. Full variable domain (remainder filled in from reference TRBV3-1 and TRBJ2-2): DTAVSQTPKYLVTQMGNDKSIKCEQNLGHDTMYWYKQDSKKFLKIMFSYNNKELIINETVPNRFSPKSPDKAHLNLHINSLELGDSAVYFCASSPFLAGGFTREQFFGEGSRLTVL.

This clone was seen repeatedly, ten times or more. This rearrangement joins TRBV10-3 to TRBJ2-1; weak D call: TRBD2 (5 bases). V was shortened by 0 bases and J by 0 bases, with 12 bases between the two germline ends. The CDR3 totals 17 residues. The V gene's germline CDR1 is ENHRY and CDR2 SYGVKD. CDR3 coding DNA: TGTGCCATCAGTGAGTCGATTCGGGAAACCTCCTACAATGAGCAGTTCTTC. It is translated as CAISESIRETSYNEQFF.

The gene calls are TRBV20-1 and TRBJ2-3; 12 nucleotides align to TRBD2. V lost 5 bases to trimming and J lost 3 bases; unmatched junction nucleotides: 9. The CDR3 is 16 residues long. Germline V gene data show CDR1 as DFQATT and CDR2 as SNEGSKA (reference sequence). CDR3 loop: CSASRAGTSGTDTQYF. CDR3 nucleotides: TGCAGTGCTTCGCGCGCCGGGACTAGCGGGACAGATACGCAGTATTTT.

This sequence joins TRBV12-3 or TRBV12-4 and TRBJ1-1; D is unclear. The CDR3 runs 13 residues. Trimming took 5 bases from V and 1 from J, leaving 8 bases between them. CDR3 in amino acids: CASSTDTNTEAFF. The CDR3 DNA is TGTGCCAGCAGTACCGACACGAACACTGAAGCTTTCTTT.

This clone was counted between two and nine times. V gene TRBV6-5 combines with J gene TRBJ2-7, with D unclear. Trimming took off 2 bases at V and 0 bases at J, with 11 bases between the two ends. Germline V gene lookup returns CDR1 MNHEY and CDR2 SVGAGI. This CDR3 is 15 amino acids long. CDR3 sequence reads: CASSYGVEVSYEQYF. The CDR3 DNA reads as TGTGCCAGCAGTTACGGGGTGGAAGTCTCCTACGAGCAGTACTTC.

This clone was seen many times. This sequence joins TRBV24-1 and TRBJ2-2, with D tentatively TRBD1 (6 bases). V lost 4 bases, J lost 6 bases, and 14 bases lay in between. The CDR3 totals 15 residues. Germline loops: CDR1 KGHDR, CDR2 SFDVKD. The DNA for the CDR3 is TGTGCCACCAGTGACCCGAGGGGGATGGCCGGGGAGCTGTTTTTT. It encodes CATSDPRGMAGELFF.

The chain carries TRBV28 and TRBJ2-7; D gene unclear. This CDR3 has 13 amino acids. Per germline, CDR1 MDHEN and CDR2 SYDVKM. The V end was cut by 5 bases, the J end by 5 bases, with 13 bases between. The CDR3 region has the DNA TGTGCCAGCAGTCCTCATATGTTGAACGAGCAGTACTTC. The encoded protein is CASSPHMLNEQYF.

This clone showed up many times. This may stem from a read error, because a much larger clone lies one nucleotide away. The chain joins TRBV20-1 to TRBJ2-3; 10 nucleotides line up with TRBD2. V dropped 3 bases and J dropped 6; count of bases not matched to a gene: 9. This CDR3 spans 15 amino acids. CDR1 and CDR2 (germline): DFQATT, SNEGSKA (reference sequence). The CDR3 DNA reads TGCAGTGCTAGTGTTCTAGCGGGAGCTTGGGATACGCAGTATTTT. Protein: CSASVLAGAWDTQYF.

This sequence joins TRBV9 and TRBJ2-7; unclear D gene. CDR1 is SGDLS and CDR2 is YYNGEE in the germline V gene. Trimming took 6 bases from V and 0 from J, leaving 10 bases between them. The CDR3 contains 13 residues. As DNA, the CDR3 is TGTGCCAGCACCCCCGCCAGCTCCTACGAGCAGTACTTC. The encoded protein is CASTPASSYEQYF.

V and J are TRBV20-1 and TRBJ2-1, with 7 nucleotides matching TRBD2. The V gene end was trimmed by 0 bases and the J gene end by 0 bases; junction bases not matched to a gene: 2. The CDR3 is 15 amino acids. The germline V gene encodes CDR1 DFQATT and CDR2 SNEGSKA (reference sequence). This CDR3 reads CSAREGGSSYNEQFF. CDR3 DNA sequence: TGCAGTGCTAGAGAAGGCGGGAGCTCCTACAATGAGCAGTTCTTC.

As concerns this clone: Its ends do not fully match the called genes, so a read error is possible. V gene TRBV4-3 combines with J gene TRBJ2-5, with D tentatively TRBD1 or TRBD2 (5 bases each). CDR3 length: 15 residues. The germline gives CDR1 LGHNA, CDR2 YSLEER. The CDR3 bases are TGCTCCAGCAGCCAGGATCCGGCGACTAAAGGGGCCCAGTACTTC. It yields the protein CSSSQDPATKGAQYF.

The chain uses TRBV11-1 and TRBJ2-1; TRBD1 aligns across 7 bases. CDR3 size: 15 residues. Losses at the gene ends were 4 bases for V and 3 bases for J; bases not matched to a gene: 6. Germline V gene lookup returns CDR1 SGHAT and CDR2 FQDESV (reference sequence). CDR3 region: CASSSDRANYNEQFF. CDR3 nucleotide sequence: TGTGCCAGCAGCTCCGACAGGGCGAACTACAATGAGCAGTTCTTC.

The chain recombines TRBV5-1 with TRBJ2-3, with 9 bases aligning to TRBD2. The CDR3 has 17 amino acids. Germline loops: CDR1 SGHRS, CDR2 YFSETQ. V trimming: 0 bases; J trimming: 4 bases; junction bases outside the gene matches: 9. The CDR3 DNA reads TGCGCCAGCAGCTTGGCGGCGGGGGGGTGGACCTCAGATACGCAGTATTTT. Its translation is CASSLAAGGWTSDTQYF.